This is a list of T cell receptor beta chains from one sample in a study of shared clonotypes between healthy human individuals. TCRdb's copy holds only in-frame clones and misses some; the assay was immunoSEQ multiplex PCR. The table lists some 92,000 clones, more than 45% of them singletons. Material: PBMCs. The receptors stem from a woman aged 35 to 49 in good health. Some clones in this sample may be carry-over from other donors' samples. The CDR3 runs from the conserved cysteine through the conserved F or W. The order of the fields is D gene, J gene, V gene, clone size, CDR3 protein, CDR3 DNA. D genes are given only for firm matches. The size entry is marked missing in some rows and otherwise reads once, few, many or a size class.

>TRBD2|TRBJ2-1|TRBV7-2|-
CASSRGALAGGSSYNEQFF
TGTGCCAGCAGCCGGGGGGCACTAGCGGGAGGGAGCTCCTACAATGAGCAGTTCTTC
>TRBD1|TRBJ2-7|TRBV30|many
CAWSVQGLESYEQYF
TGTGCCTGGAGTGTACAGGGGCTAGAATCCTACGAGCAGTACTTC
>-|TRBJ2-7|TRBV7-9|-
CASSEVTEQYF
TGTGCCAGCAGTGAAGTGACCGAGCAGTACTTC
>TRBD1|TRBJ2-5|TRBV9|-
CASSPQTGRETQYF
TGCGCCAGCAGCCCTCAGACAGGGCGGGAGACCCAGTACTTC
>TRBD1|TRBJ2-5|TRBV6-5|few
CASSRDRGPQTQYF
TGTGCCAGCAGCCGGGACAGGGGTCCTCAGACCCAGTACTTC
>TRBD2|TRBJ2-2|TRBV19|few
CASSTRELAGVPGELFF
TGTGCCAGTAGTACTAGGGAGCTAGCGGGAGTTCCCGGGGAGCTGTTTTTT
>-|TRBJ2-5|TRBV30|-
CAWSGAAGRFGETQYF
TGTGCCTGGAGTGGAGCGGCAGGGCGGTTCGGGGAGACCCAGTACTTC
>-|TRBJ1-4|TRBV18|-
CASSPLAGRGATNEKLFF
TGTGCCAGCTCACCACTGGCGGGCAGGGGTGCAACTAATGAAAAACTGTTTTTT
>-|TRBJ1-2|TRBV15|-
CATSRDLASNYGYTF
TGTGCCACCAGCAGAGATCTCGCAAGCAACTATGGCTACACCTTC
>-|TRBJ2-3|TRBV10-3|-
CASSEGGVGADTQYF
TGTGCCAGCAGTGAAGGGGGAGTGGGGGCAGATACGCAGTATTTT
>-|TRBJ2-5|TRBV7-2|few
CASSLTPVVQETQYF
TGTGCCAGCAGCCTTACCCCGGTGGTTCAAGAGACCCAGTACTTC
>-|TRBJ2-3|TRBV6-6|few
CAIRTPMDTQYF
TGTGCCATCCGGACCCCCATGGATACGCAGTATTTT
>TRBD2|TRBJ2-1|TRBV5-5|few
CASSYPGLYDEQFF
TGTGCCAGCAGCTACCCGGGACTATACGATGAGCAGTTCTTC
>-|TRBJ1-5|TRBV30|-
CAWSVRGGRQPQHF
TGTGCCTGGAGTGTACGAGGGGGGCGTCAGCCCCAGCATTTT
>-|TRBJ1-4|TRBV29-1|many
CSVSGTTNEKLFF
TGCAGCGTCTCCGGGACAACTAATGAAAAACTGTTTTTT
>-|TRBJ2-7|TRBV5-1|-
CASSLAGNYEQYF
TGCGCCAGCAGCTTGGCAGGGAACTACGAGCAGTACTTC
>-|TRBJ2-7|TRBV11-2|-
CASSFSESSYEQYF
TGTGCCAGCAGCTTCTCTGAGAGCTCCTACGAGCAGTACTTC
>TRBD1|TRBJ2-7|TRBV6-5|-
CASSLDRGPYEQYF
TGTGCCAGCAGTTTGGACAGGGGGCCCTACGAGCAGTACTTC
>-|TRBJ2-1|TRBV7-9|many
CASSLLATHNEQFF
TGTGCCAGCAGCTTACTAGCGACCCACAATGAGCAGTTCTTC
>-|TRBJ2-7|TRBV29-1|-
CSVAATGSSYEQYF
TGCAGCGTTGCGGCGACGGGGAGCTCCTACGAGCAGTACTTC
>-|TRBJ2-7|TRBV7-9|-
CASSLNSEQYF
TGTGCCAGCAGCTTGAATAGCGAGCAGTACTTC
>-|TRBJ2-3|TRBV4-2|-
CASSQDRGTDTQYF
TGTGCCAGCAGCCAAGATAGGGGAACAGATACGCAGTATTTT
>TRBD1|TRBJ2-2|TRBV30|many
CAWSVPQQGAGELFF
TGTGCCTGGAGTGTACCCCAACAGGGGGCCGGGGAGCTGTTTTTT
>-|TRBJ1-1|TRBV5-4|-
CASSSPSQSDTEAFF
TGTGCCAGCAGCTCGCCGTCGCAGTCTGACACTGAAGCTTTCTTT
>-|TRBJ2-7|TRBV6-5|-
CASSTLTASEQYF
TGTGCCAGCTCCACGTTGACAGCCTCTGAGCAGTACTTC
>-|TRBJ2-7|TRBV6-6|-
CASSYSSTASYEQYF
TGTGCCAGCAGTTACTCGAGTACAGCCTCCTACGAGCAGTACTTC
>TRBD1|TRBJ2-7|TRBV29-1|many
CSGGDRGPNEQYF
TGCAGCGGGGGGGACAGGGGGCCCAACGAGCAGTACTTC
>-|TRBJ2-7|TRBV9|few
CASSVGSVSAYEQYF
TGTGCCAGCAGCGTAGGATCAGTTTCGGCCTACGAGCAGTACTTC
>TRBD1|TRBJ2-7|TRBV6-6|-
CASSLTGTGVYEQYF
TGTGCCAGCAGTTTGACCGGGACAGGGGTATACGAGCAGTACTTC
>-|TRBJ2-1|TRBV7-9|-
CASSSSLGYNEQFF
TGTGCCAGCAGCTCTAGCTTAGGCTACAATGAGCAGTTCTTC
>TRBD1|TRBJ1-1|TRBV9|-
CASSKMTGTEAFF
TGTGCCAGCAGCAAGATGACAGGGACTGAAGCTTTCTTT
>TRBD2|TRBJ2-1|TRBV7-9|many
CASSLSGRADEQFF
TGTGCCAGCAGCTTAAGCGGGAGAGCGGATGAGCAGTTCTTC
>-|TRBJ2-5|TRBV7-3|-
CASSLNREETQYF
TGTGCCAGCAGCTTAAACAGGGAGGAGACCCAGTACTTC
>-|TRBJ2-7|TRBV29-1|-
CSVEERSYEQYF
TGCAGCGTTGAGGAGAGGTCCTACGAGCAGTACTTC
>TRBD2|TRBJ2-1|TRBV30|-
CAWSLGLAGGENEQFF
TGTGCCTGGAGTTTAGGACTAGCGGGAGGGGAGAATGAGCAGTTCTTC
>-|TRBJ2-5|TRBV15|-
CATSRETVTQETQYF
TGTGCCACCAGCAGAGAGACAGTGACACAAGAGACCCAGTACTTC
>TRBD2|TRBJ2-4|TRBV4-1|many
CASSQLGGKNIQYF
TGCGCCAGCAGCCAACTCGGGGGGAAAAACATTCAGTACTTC
>TRBD2|TRBJ2-1|TRBV5-1|-
CASSQGLAGVNEQFF
TGCGCCAGCAGCCAAGGTCTAGCGGGAGTCAATGAGCAGTTCTTC
>-|TRBJ2-7|TRBV27|many
CASSLNQGYEQYF
TGTGCCAGCAGTTTAAACCAGGGGTACGAGCAGTACTTC
>-|TRBJ2-1|TRBV9|-
CASSVGGGGSFDEQFF
TGTGCCAGCAGCGTAGGAGGAGGTGGTAGCTTCGATGAGCAGTTCTTC
>-|TRBJ2-7|TRBV28|-
CASSLSVSYEQYF
TGTGCCAGCAGTTTATCGGTCTCCTACGAGCAGTACTTC
>TRBD2|TRBJ2-1|TRBV7-8|few
CASSFSGTLGEQFF
TGTGCCAGCAGCTTTAGCGGGACCCTCGGTGAGCAGTTCTTC
>-|TRBJ2-7|TRBV30|many
CAWTAHPALRSSYEQYF
TGTGCCTGGACCGCACATCCCGCATTGCGGAGCTCCTACGAGCAGTACTTC
>TRBD2|TRBJ2-1|TRBV15|once
CAASRAGLAFEQFF
TGTGCCGCCAGCAGAGCGGGACTAGCGTTTGAGCAGTTCTTC
>TRBD1|TRBJ1-1|TRBV30|-
CAWDRENTEAFF
TGTGCCTGGGACAGGGAGAACACTGAAGCTTTCTTT
>TRBD1|TRBJ1-5|TRBV18|-
CASSLGTGNQPQHF
TGTGCCAGCTCACTAGGGACAGGCAATCAGCCCCAGCATTTT
>-|TRBJ2-3|TRBV30|many
CAWKSRADTDTQYF
TGTGCCTGGAAGTCCCGAGCGGACACAGATACGCAGTATTTT
>-|TRBJ2-7|TRBV10-2|-
CASGSSYEQYF
TGCGCCAGCGGTAGCTCCTACGAGCAGTACTTC
>-|TRBJ1-5|TRBV28|-
CASRQTSVGQPQHF
TGTGCCAGCAGACAAACTTCGGTGGGTCAGCCCCAGCATTTT
>TRBD1|TRBJ2-7|TRBV5-1|few
CASSWGAGGLGEQYF
TGCGCCAGCAGCTGGGGAGCAGGGGGCCTCGGCGAGCAGTACTTC
>TRBD2|TRBJ2-5|TRBV29-1|-
CSAPGLAYQETQYF
TGCAGCGCTCCGGGACTAGCGTACCAAGAGACCCAGTACTTC
>TRBD1|TRBJ1-1|TRBV15|-
CSIKQGTEAFF
TGTTCCATCAAACAGGGGACTGAAGCTTTCTTT
>-|TRBJ2-1|TRBV7-3|many
CASSPTSNNEQFF
TGTGCCAGCAGCCCAACTTCGAACAATGAGCAGTTCTTC
>-|TRBJ2-2|TRBV19|few
CASSIPGANTGELFF
TGTGCCAGTAGTATCCCGGGAGCGAACACCGGGGAGCTGTTTTTT
>-|TRBJ2-5|TRBV30|few
CAWSVQAKRQETQYF
TGTGCCTGGAGTGTACAGGCCAAGCGACAAGAGACCCAGTACTTC
>-|TRBJ2-1|TRBV9|-
CASSSASSYNEQFF
TGTGCCAGCTCTAGCGCCAGCTCCTACAATGAGCAGTTCTTC
>TRBD1|TRBJ2-7|TRBV5-4|-
CASRDRDRGRGEQYF
TGTGCCAGCAGGGACCGGGACAGGGGGCGCGGGGAGCAGTACTTC
>TRBD1|TRBJ1-4|TRBV27|once
CASRDRGTGANEKLFF
TGTGCCAGCCGGGACAGGGGGACGGGGGCTAATGAAAAACTGTTTTTT